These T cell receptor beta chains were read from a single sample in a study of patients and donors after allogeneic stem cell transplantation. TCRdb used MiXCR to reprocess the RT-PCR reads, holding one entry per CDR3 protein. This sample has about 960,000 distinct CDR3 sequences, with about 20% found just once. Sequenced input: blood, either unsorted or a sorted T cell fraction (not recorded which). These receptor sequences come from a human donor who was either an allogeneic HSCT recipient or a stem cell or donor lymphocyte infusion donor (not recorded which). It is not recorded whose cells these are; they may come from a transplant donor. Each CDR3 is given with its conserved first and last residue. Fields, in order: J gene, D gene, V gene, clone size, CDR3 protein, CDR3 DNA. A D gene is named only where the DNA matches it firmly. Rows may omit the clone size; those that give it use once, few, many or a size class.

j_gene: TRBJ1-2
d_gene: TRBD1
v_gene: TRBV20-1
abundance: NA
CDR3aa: CSALQGAYGYTF
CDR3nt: TGCAGTGCTCTCCAGGGGGCCTATGGCTACACCTTC

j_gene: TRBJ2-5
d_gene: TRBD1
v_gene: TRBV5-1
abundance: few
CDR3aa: CASSPNTGQGRETQYF
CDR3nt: TGCGCCAGCAGCCCCAACACCGGACAGGGGAGGGAGACCCAGTACTTC

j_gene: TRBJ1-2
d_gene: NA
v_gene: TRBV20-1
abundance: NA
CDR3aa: CSARSDKPYGYTF
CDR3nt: TGCAGTGCTAGAAGTGACAAGCCCTATGGCTACACCTTC

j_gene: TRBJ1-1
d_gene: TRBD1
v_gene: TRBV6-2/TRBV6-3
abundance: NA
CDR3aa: CASGQGWSTEAFF
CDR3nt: TGTGCCAGCGGACAGGGCTGGAGCACTGAAGCTTTCTTT

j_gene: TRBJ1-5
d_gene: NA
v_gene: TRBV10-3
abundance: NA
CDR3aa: CAISEFWGPDHQPQHF
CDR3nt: TGTGCCATCAGTGAGTTCTGGGGGCCCGACCATCAGCCCCAGCATTTT

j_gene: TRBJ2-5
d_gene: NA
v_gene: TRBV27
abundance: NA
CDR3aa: CASSPPTRLETQYF
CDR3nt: TGTGCCAGCAGTCCCCCGACTAGGCTGGAGACCCAGTACTTC

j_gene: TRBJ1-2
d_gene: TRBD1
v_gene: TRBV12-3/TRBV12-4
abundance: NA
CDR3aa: CASSLRTGANYGYTF
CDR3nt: TGTGCCAGCAGTTTACGGACAGGCGCAAACTATGGCTACACCTTC

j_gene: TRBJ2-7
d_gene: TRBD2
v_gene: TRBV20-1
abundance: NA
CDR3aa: CSATASGRMVEQYF
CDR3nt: TGCAGTGCAACAGCTAGCGGGAGAATGGTCGAGCAGTACTTC

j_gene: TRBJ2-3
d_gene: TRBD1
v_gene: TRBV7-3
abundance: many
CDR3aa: CASSLTGPDTQYF
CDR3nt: TGTGCCAGCAGTTTGACAGGGCCAGATACGCAGTATTTT

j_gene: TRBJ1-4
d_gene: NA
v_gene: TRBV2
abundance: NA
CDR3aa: CARTVGAGEKLFF
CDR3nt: TGTGCCAGGACGGTGGGGGCGGGTGAAAAACTGTTTTTT

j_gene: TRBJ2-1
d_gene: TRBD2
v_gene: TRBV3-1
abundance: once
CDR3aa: CASSPGTSLSSYNEQFF
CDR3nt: TGTGCCAGCAGCCCTGGGACTAGCCTAAGCTCCTACAATGAGCAGTTCTTC

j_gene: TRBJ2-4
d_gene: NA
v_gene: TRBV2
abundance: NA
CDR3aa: CASSATVLAKNIQYF
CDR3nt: TGTGCCAGCAGTGCAACTGTGCTAGCCAAAAACATTCAGTACTTC

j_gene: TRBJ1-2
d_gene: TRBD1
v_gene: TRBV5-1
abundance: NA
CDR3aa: CASSLQTGDYGYTF
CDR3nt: TGCGCCAGCAGCCTGCAGACAGGGGACTATGGCTACACCTTC

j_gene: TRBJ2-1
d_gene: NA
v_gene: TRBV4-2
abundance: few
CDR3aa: CASRGTTVEQFF
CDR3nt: TGTGCCAGCAGGGGAACAACGGTTGAGCAGTTCTTC

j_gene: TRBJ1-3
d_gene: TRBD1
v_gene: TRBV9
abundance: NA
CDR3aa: CASSANRGTSSGNTIYF
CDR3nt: TGTGCCAGCAGCGCTAACAGGGGCACCTCCTCTGGAAACACCATATATTTT

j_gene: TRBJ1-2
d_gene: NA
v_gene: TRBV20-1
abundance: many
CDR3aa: CSAGAGDTSYTF
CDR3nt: TGCAGTGCTGGTGCCGGGGACACCAGCTACACCTTC

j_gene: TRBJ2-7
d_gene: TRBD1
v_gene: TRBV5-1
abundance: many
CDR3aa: CASSSTGQSNYEQYF
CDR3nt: TGCGCCAGCAGCTCAACGGGACAGAGCAACTACGAGCAGTACTTC

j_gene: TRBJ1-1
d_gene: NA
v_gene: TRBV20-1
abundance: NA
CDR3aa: CSARDSTGRNTEAFF
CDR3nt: TGCAGTGCTAGAGACAGTACAGGGCGTAACACTGAAGCTTTCTTT

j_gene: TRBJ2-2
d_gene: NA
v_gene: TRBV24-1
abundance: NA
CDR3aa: CATSDDRTGPNTGELFF
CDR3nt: TGTGCCACCAGTGATGATCGGACGGGACCGAACACCGGGGAGCTGTTTTTT

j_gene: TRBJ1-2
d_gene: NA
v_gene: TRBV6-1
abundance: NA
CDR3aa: CASSEQRGPYGYTF
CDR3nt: TGTGCCAGCAGTGAACAGAGAGGGCCGTACGGCTACACCTTC

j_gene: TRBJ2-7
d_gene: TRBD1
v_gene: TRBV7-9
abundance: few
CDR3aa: CASSPLPGQPYEQYF
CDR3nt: TGTGCCAGCAGCCCTCTCCCGGGACAGCCATACGAGCAGTACTTC

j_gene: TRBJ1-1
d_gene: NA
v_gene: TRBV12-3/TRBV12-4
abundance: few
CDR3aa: CASRWAPNTEAFF
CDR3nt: TGTGCCAGCAGATGGGCCCCGAACACTGAAGCTTTCTTT

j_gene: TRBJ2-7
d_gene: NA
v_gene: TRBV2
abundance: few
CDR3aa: CASSERDRFDEQYF
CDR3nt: TGTGCCAGCAGTGAAAGAGACAGGTTCGACGAGCAGTACTTC

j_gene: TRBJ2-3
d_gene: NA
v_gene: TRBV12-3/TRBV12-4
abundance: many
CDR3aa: CASSLVAQSTQYF
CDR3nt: TGTGCCAGCAGTTTAGTAGCACAATCTACGCAGTATTTT

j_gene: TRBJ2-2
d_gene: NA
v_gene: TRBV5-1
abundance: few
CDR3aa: CASSLEGEPNTGELFF
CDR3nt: TGCGCCAGCAGCTTGGAAGGAGAACCGAACACCGGGGAGCTGTTTTTT

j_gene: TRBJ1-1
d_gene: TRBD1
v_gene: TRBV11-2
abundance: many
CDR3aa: CASRGTGGGTEAFF
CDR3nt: TGTGCCAGCAGAGGGACAGGGGGAGGAACTGAAGCTTTCTTT

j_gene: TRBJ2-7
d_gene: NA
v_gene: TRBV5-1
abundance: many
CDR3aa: CASSLGGQGTYEQYF
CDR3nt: TGTGCCAGCAGTTTAGGTGGGCAGGGAACCTACGAGCAGTACTTC

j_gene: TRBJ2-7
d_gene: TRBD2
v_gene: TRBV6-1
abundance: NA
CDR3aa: CASSINRPGTSVHEQYF
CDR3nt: TGTGCCAGCAGCATCAACCGCCCCGGGACTAGCGTCCACGAGCAGTACTTC

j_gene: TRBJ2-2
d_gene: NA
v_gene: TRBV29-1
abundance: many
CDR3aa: CSVELVTGELFF
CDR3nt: TGCAGCGTTGAATTGGTGACCGGGGAGCTGTTTTTT

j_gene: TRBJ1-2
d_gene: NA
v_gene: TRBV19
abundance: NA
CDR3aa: CASSQTRNYGYTF
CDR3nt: TGTGCCAGTAGTCAGACACGGAACTATGGCTACACCTTC

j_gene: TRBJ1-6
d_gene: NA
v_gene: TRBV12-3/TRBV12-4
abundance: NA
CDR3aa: CASSFQGEDSPLHF
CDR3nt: TGTGCCAGCAGTTTCCAGGGAGAGGATTCACCCCTCCACTTT

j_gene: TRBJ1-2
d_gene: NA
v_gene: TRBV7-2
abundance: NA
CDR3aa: CASTQTGTPNYGYTF
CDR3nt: TGTGCCAGCACCCAAACGGGGACACCTAACTATGGCTACACCTTC

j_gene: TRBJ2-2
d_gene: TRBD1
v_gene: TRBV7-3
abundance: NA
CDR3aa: CASSRDRGGGELFF
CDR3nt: TGTGCCAGCAGCAGGGACAGGGGTGGCGGGGAGCTGTTTTTT

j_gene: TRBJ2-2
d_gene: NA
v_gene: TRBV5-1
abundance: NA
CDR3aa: CASSLVQKNTGELFF
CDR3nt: TGCGCCAGCAGCTTGGTACAGAAGAACACCGGGGAGCTGTTTTTT

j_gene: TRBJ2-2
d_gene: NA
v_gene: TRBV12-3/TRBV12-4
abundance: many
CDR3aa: CASSLRTGELFF
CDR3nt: TGTGCCAGCAGTTTGAGGACCGGGGAGCTGTTTTTT

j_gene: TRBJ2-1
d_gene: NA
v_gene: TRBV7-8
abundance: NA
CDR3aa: CASSSRDLNNEQFF
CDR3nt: TGTGCCAGCAGCTCCCGGGATTTGAACAATGAGCAGTTCTTC

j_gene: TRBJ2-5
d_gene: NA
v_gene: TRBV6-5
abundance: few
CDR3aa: CASSYEGTELGTQYF
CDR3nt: TGTGCCAGCAGTTACGAGGGGACGGAGTTGGGGACCCAGTACTTC

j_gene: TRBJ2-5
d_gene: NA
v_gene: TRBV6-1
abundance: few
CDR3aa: CASRPTRAREETQYF
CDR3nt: TGTGCCAGCAGGCCTACTAGGGCTAGGGAAGAGACCCAGTACTTC

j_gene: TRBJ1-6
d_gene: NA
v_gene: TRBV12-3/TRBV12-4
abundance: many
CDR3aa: CASSLGSLDNSPLHF
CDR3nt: TGTGCCAGCAGTTTAGGAAGCCTGGATAATTCACCCCTCCACTTT

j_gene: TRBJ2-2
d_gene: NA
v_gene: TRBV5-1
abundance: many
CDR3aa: CASSLEAGGYTGELFF
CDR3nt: TGCGCCAGCAGCTTGGAAGCGGGCGGCTACACCGGGGAGCTGTTTTTT

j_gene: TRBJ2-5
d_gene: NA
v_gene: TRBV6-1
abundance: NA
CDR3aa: CASSEHGTSQETQYF
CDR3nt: TGTGCCAGCAGTGAACATGGGACGAGCCAAGAGACCCAGTACTTC

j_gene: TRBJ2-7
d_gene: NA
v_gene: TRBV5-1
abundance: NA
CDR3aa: CASSTDAYEQYF
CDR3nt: TGCGCCAGCAGCACGGACGCCTACGAGCAGTACTTC

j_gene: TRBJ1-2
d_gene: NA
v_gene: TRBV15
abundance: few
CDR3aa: CATSRPIEGYTF
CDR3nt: TGTGCCACCAGCCGCCCTATTGAAGGCTACACCTTC

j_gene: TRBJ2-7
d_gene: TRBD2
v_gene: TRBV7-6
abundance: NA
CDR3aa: CASSLDGRGAYEQYF
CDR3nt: TGTGCCAGCAGCTTAGACGGGAGGGGCGCGTACGAGCAGTACTTC

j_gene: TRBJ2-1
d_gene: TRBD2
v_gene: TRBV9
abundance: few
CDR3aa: CASSPRLASYNEQFF
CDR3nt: TGTGCCAGCAGCCCAAGACTAGCGTCCTACAATGAGCAGTTCTTC

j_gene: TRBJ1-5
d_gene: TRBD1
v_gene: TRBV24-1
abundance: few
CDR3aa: CATSAVGQGDNQPQHF
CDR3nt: TGTGCCACCAGTGCGGTGGGACAGGGAGACAATCAGCCCCAGCATTTT

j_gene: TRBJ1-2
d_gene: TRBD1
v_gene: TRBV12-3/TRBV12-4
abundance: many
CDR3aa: CASSFSDRDYGYTF
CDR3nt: TGTGCCAGCAGTTTTTCGGACAGGGACTATGGCTACACCTTC

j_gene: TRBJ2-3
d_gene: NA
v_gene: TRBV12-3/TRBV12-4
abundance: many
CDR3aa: CASSLGRVGMTDTQYF
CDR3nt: TGTGCCAGCAGTCTCGGTAGGGTAGGTATGACAGATACGCAGTATTTT

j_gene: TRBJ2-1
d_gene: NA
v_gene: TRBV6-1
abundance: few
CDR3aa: CASSAGHLGGNEQFF
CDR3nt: TGTGCCAGCAGCGCCGGACATCTGGGGGGCAATGAGCAGTTCTTC

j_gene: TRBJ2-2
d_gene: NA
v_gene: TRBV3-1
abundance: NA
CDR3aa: CASSQRMGRKNTGELFF
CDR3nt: TGTGCCAGCAGCCAAAGGATGGGACGGAAGAACACCGGGGAGCTGTTTTTT

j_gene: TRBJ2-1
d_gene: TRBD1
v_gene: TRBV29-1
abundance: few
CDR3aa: CSARGLGVRSGAQFF
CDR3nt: TGCAGCGCCAGGGGGTTGGGTGTTCGTTCCGGAGCGCAGTTCTTC

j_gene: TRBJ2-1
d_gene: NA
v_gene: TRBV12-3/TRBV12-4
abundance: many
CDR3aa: CASSLNSVNEQFF
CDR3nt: TGTGCCAGCAGTTTAAACAGCGTCAATGAGCAGTTCTTC

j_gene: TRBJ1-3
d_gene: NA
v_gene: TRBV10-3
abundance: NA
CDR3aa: CAISESEGFSGNTIYF
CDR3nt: TGTGCCATCAGTGAGTCTGAAGGGTTTTCTGGAAACACCATATATTTT

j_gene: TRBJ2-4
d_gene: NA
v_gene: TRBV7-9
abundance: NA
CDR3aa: CASIPTVQGWGKNIQYF
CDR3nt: TGTGCCAGCATCCCCACAGTGCAGGGATGGGGCAAAAACATTCAGTACTTC

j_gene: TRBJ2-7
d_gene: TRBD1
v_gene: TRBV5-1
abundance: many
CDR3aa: CASRQGGLYEQYF
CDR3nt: TGCGCCAGCAGACAGGGGGGTCTGTACGAGCAGTACTTC

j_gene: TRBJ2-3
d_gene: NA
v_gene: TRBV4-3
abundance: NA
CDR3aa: CASSLDFHNTQYF
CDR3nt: TGCGCCAGCAGCCTTGACTTTCACAATACGCAGTATTTT

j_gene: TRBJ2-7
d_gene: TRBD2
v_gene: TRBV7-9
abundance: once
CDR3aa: CASSLAPPSGGFSF
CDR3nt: TGTGCCAGCAGCTTAGCGCCCCCCTCCGGGGGGTTTTCGTTC

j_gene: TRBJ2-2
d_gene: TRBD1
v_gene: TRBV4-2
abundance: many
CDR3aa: CASSYSGTDYTGELFF
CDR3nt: TGTGCCAGCAGCTACTCCGGGACAGACTACACCGGGGAGCTGTTTTTT

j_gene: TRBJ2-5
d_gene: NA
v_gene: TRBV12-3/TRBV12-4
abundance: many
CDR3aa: CASSTAPQETQYF
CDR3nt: TGTGCCAGCAGTACCGCCCCCCAAGAGACCCAGTACTTC